The rows below give T cell receptor beta chains drawn from one sample of a study of blood T cells in healthy people across ages. TCRdb used MiXCR to reprocess the 5' RACE reads, holding one entry per CDR3 protein. The data show 800,000 to 900,000 distinct CDR3 sequences, 62% seen once. The source material was blood. The receptor set was obtained from a man under 40 in good health. The CDR3 runs from the conserved cysteine through the conserved F or W. D genes are given only for firm matches. Clone size is not always given. Where it is, it says once, few, many or a class for expanded clones.

TRBJ2-3,TRBV7-3,NA,NA,CASSEAGAPTDTQYF,TGTGCCAGCAGTGAAGCAGGGGCTCCCACAGATACGCAGTATTTT
TRBJ2-5,TRBV20-1,NA,NA,CSARAIRGARETQYF,TGCAGTGCTAGAGCGATTCGGGGGGCGCGTGAGACCCAGTACTTC
TRBJ2-3,TRBV2,NA,NA,CASSERWDTQYF,TGTGCCAGCAGTGAAAGGTGGGATACGCAGTATTTT
TRBJ1-2,TRBV6-1,NA,few,CASSEYRFNAYGYTF,TGTGCCAGCAGTGAATATCGGTTCAATGCCTATGGCTACACCTTC
TRBJ1-2,TRBV7-2,TRBD1,once,CASSSLAVLLDREPSGYTF,TGTGCCAGCAGCTCATTAGCGGTGCTTTTAGACAGGGAGCCATCGGGCTACACCTTC
TRBJ1-6,TRBV9,NA,once,CASPGSYNSPLHF,TGTGCCAGTCCGGGTAGCTATAATTCACCCCTCCACTTT
TRBJ2-3,TRBV7-3,TRBD2,NA,CASSPTWGGSTDTQYF,TGTGCCAGCAGCCCTACCTGGGGGGGGAGCACAGATACGCAGTATTTT
TRBJ2-3,TRBV20-1,NA,NA,CSARDLIGLPSLDTQYF,TGCAGTGCTAGAGATCTTATTGGTCTACCGTCCCTAGATACGCAGTATTTT
TRBJ2-3,TRBV9,NA,NA,CASSVGGGSGDTQYF,TGTGCCAGCAGCGTAGGAGGGGGGAGCGGAGATACGCAGTATTTT
TRBJ1-5,TRBV7-2,NA,NA,CASSSPGGGPNSNQPQHF,TGTGCCAGCAGCTCCCCGGGGGGCGGACCAAATAGCAATCAGCCCCAGCATTTT
TRBJ2-3,TRBV5-5,NA,NA,CASSPMGADTQYF,TGTGCCAGCAGCCCCATGGGAGCAGATACGCAGTATTTT
TRBJ2-3,TRBV7-6,NA,NA,CASRRYTGTPSTDTQYF,TGTGCCAGCAGGCGCTATACAGGGACGCCTAGCACAGATACGCAGTATTTT
TRBJ1-5,TRBV7-9,NA,NA,CASSSPRGGTQHF,TGTGCCAGCAGCTCACCTAGAGGGGGGACCCAGCATTTT
TRBJ2-5,TRBV29-1,TRBD2,NA,CSVATGRETQYF,TGCAGCGTGGCGACCGGGAGGGAGACCCAGTACTTC
TRBJ1-5,TRBV28,NA,many,CASSLGPFNGNQPQHF,TGTGCCAGCAGTTTGGGACCGTTTAACGGGAATCAGCCCCAGCATTTT
TRBJ2-1,TRBV7-3,NA,NA,CASTQGAGGNEQFF,TGTGCCAGCACCCAAGGGGCAGGGGGGAATGAGCAGTTCTTC
TRBJ1-4,TRBV10-3,NA,NA,CAISDPGTNEKLFF,TGTGCCATCAGTGATCCGGGAACTAATGAAAAACTGTTTTTT
TRBJ2-7,TRBV5-1,TRBD1,NA,CASSWTTGTVPYEQYF,TGCGCCAGCAGCTGGACGACAGGGACCGTACCCTACGAGCAGTACTTC
TRBJ2-7,TRBV5-1,TRBD1,NA,CASSLASDRAYEQYF,TGCGCCAGCAGCCTGGCTTCGGACAGGGCTTACGAGCAGTACTTC
TRBJ1-1,TRBV28,NA,once,CASSLDNGLNTEAFF,TGTGCCAGCAGTTTAGACAACGGCTTGAACACTGAAGCTTTCTTT
TRBJ1-5,TRBV6-1,TRBD1,NA,CAVEQGAANQPQHF,TGTGCAGTCGAACAGGGGGCGGCCAATCAGCCCCAGCATTTT
TRBJ2-7,TRBV2,NA,NA,CAGRGQRSYEQYF,TGTGCCGGCCGAGGACAGCGAAGTTACGAGCAGTACTTC
TRBJ2-7,TRBV27,NA,NA,CASRRVGGGQSYEQYF,TGTGCCAGCAGGAGGGTAGGAGGGGGCCAATCCTACGAGCAGTACTTC
TRBJ2-3,TRBV5-1,TRBD1,NA,CASSYTGGGLADTQYF,TGCGCCAGCAGCTACACAGGGGGCGGATTGGCAGATACGCAGTATTTT
TRBJ2-7,TRBV6-2/TRBV6-3,NA,NA,CASSYNPQGNPYEQYF,TGTGCCAGCAGTTACAACCCCCAGGGTAACCCCTACGAGCAGTACTTC